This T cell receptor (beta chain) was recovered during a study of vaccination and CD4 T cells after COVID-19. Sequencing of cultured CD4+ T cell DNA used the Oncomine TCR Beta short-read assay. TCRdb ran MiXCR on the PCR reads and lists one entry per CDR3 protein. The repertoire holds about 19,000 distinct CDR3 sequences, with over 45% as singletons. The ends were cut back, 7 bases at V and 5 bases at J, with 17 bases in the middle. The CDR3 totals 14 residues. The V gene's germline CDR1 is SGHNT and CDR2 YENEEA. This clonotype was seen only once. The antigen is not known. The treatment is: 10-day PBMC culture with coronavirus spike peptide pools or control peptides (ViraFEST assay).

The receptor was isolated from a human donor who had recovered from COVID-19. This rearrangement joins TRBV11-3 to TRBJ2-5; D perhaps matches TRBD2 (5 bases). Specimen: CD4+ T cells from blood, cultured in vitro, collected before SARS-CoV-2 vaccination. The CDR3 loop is CASNRGQDGETQYF. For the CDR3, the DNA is TGTGCCAGCAACCGCGGGCAGGACGGGGAGACCCAGTACTTC. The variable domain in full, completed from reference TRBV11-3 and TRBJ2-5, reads EAGVVQSPRYKIIEKKQPVAFWCNPISGHNTLYWYLQNLGQGPELLIRYENEEAVDDSQLPKDRFSAERLKGVDSTLKIQPAELGDSAVYLCASNRGQDGETQYFGPGTRLLVL.